This T cell receptor beta chain was found in a study of T cells in Graves' hyperthyroidism and ophthalmopathy. Overall study results and limits: Blood shared most expanded thyroid clonotypes above 0.001.

Disease duration was under 3 months in the ophthalmopathy patients, who also had a Clinical Activity Score of at least 3 and a NOSPECS grade of at least 4. Diagnoses were made from clinical symptoms, serum measures (thyroxine and TRAb), thyroid ultrasound and orbital computed tomography. From 8.5 to 10 ml of fresh peripheral blood, PBMCs were isolated. This clonotype has at least ten counts. As yet, its antigen is unknown. V lost 4 bases and J lost 4, with 10 bases in between. The CDR3 loop spans 13 amino acids. Germline-derived CDR1 and CDR2 are SNHLY and FYNNEI. From RNA transcripts, TCR beta CDR3 regions were amplified. A first-round RT-PCR of the TCR CDR3 used the HTBI primer set. Via MiXCR, TCRdb re-called the multiplex PCR reads, giving one row per CDR3 protein. This table holds a few hundred thousand distinct CDR3 sequences, approximately 15% found once.

The chain employs TRBV2 and TRBJ1-1; tentatively, D is TRBD1 (5 bases). Sequencing used blood. The receptor comes from a woman aged 40-49 years with Graves' ophthalmopathy. CDR3 in amino acids: CASSATGATEAFF. As DNA, the CDR3 is TGTGCCAGCAGTGCCACCGGGGCCACTGAAGCTTTCTTT.